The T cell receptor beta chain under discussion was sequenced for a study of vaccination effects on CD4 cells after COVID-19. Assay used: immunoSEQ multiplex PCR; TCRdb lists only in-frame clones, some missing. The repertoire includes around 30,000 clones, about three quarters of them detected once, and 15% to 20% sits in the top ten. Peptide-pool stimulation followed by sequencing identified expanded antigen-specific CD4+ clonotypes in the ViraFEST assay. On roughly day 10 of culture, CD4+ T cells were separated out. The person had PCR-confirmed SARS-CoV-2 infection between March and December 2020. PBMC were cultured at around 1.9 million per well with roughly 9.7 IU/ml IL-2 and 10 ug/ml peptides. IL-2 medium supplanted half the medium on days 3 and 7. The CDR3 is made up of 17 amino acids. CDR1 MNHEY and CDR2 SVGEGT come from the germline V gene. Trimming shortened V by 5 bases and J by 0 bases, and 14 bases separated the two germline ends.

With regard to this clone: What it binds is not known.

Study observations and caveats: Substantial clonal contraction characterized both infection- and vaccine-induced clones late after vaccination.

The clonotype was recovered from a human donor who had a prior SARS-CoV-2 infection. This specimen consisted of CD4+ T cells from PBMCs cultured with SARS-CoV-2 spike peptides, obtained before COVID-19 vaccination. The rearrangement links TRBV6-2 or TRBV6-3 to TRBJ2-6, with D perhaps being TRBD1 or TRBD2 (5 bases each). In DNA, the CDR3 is TGTGCCAGCAGTACCCGGGGACGAAACTCTGGGGCCAACGTCCTGACTTTC. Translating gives CASSTRGRNSGANVLTF.